The source of this T cell receptor beta chain is a study of patients and donors after allogeneic stem cell transplantation. TCRdb processed the RT-PCR reads anew with MiXCR; each CDR3 protein has one entry. The sample lists about a million distinct CDR3 sequences, about 20% occurring once. CDR1 is SGHTA, CDR2 FQGTGA, per germline. V shed 3 bases and J 0 bases; nucleotides not matched to a gene: 5. CDR3 size: 16 residues. Sequenced input: blood, either unsorted or a sorted T cell fraction (not recorded which). This chain links TRBV7-3 with TRBJ1-1, with TRBD1 matching 9 bases. This receptor was obtained from a human donor who was either an allogeneic HSCT recipient or a stem cell or donor lymphocyte infusion donor (not recorded which). It is not recorded whose cells these are; they may come from a transplant donor. CDR3 nucleotide sequence: TGTGCCAGCAGCTTTGGACAGGGGACCATGAACACTGAAGCTTTCTTT. Protein product: CASSFGQGTMNTEAFF.